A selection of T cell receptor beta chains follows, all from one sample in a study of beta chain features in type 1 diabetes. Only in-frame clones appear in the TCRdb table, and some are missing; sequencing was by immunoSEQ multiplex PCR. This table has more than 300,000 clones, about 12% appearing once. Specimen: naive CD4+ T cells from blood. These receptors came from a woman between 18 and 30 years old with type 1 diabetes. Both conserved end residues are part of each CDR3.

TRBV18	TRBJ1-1	CASSPGQSDEAFF
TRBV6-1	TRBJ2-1	CASSGRTGGAYNEQFF
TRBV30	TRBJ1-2	CAFGGVRGTF
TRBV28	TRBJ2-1	CASSDASGTNPYNEQFF
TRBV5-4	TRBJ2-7	CASSFDKRSYEQYF
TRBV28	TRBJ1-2	CASSLGGVDHGYTF
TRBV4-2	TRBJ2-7	CASSLSGNSDPYF
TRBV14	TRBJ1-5	CASSQDPRQPQHF
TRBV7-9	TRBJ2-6	CASRNRAGLSGANVLTF
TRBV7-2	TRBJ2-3	CASSVRLVTSARPTQYF
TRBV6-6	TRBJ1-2	CASGQGHYGYTF
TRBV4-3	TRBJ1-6	CASGATVGSPLHF
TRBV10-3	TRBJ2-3	CAIGPGLETDTQYF
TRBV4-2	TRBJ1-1	CASSQEQAGAEAFF
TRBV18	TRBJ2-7	CASSPSAGSYEQYF